Each of the 16 T cell receptor beta chains below was sequenced from the same sample in a study of blood T cell repertoires in COVID-19. Sequencing used immunoSEQ multiplex PCR; TCRdb keeps in-frame clones, though not all of them. There are more than 300,000 clones in the sample; more than 75% occur only once, and roughly 2% lies in the top ten. Sequencing was done on a sample of PBMCs or T cells enriched from blood (not recorded which). Every receptor here comes from a man aged 40-49 years in a cohort exposed to, infected with or recovered from COVID-19 (not recorded which).

This clone has a single count. The chain carries TRBV6-9 and TRBJ1-3; D ambiguous. The CDR3 loop spans 16 amino acids. The V end was cut by 2 bases, the J end by 4 bases, with 15 bases between. CDR1 MNHGY and CDR2 SVAAGI come from the germline V gene. CDR3 bases: TGTGCCAGCAGTTATGTTGAGGGTGTAGACGGAAACACCATATATTTT. This translates into CASSYVEGVDGNTIYF.

The chain couples TRBV10-3 to TRBJ2-3; tentative D call: TRBD2 (6 bases). The CDR3 spans 14 residues. V was shortened by 2 bases and J by 4 bases, with 10 bases between the two germline ends. Germline V CDR1 and CDR2: ENHRY, SYGVKD. CDR3 in DNA: TGTGCCATCAGTGAGCGGGAGCGTCCAGATACGCAGTATTTT. The encoded protein is CAISERERPDTQYF.

The rearrangement joins TRBV7-7 to TRBJ2-3; TRBD2 aligns across 7 bases. V dropped 3 bases and J dropped 0; count of bases not matched to a gene: 3. This CDR3 is built from 15 residues. Looked up from germline, CDR1 is SSHAT and CDR2 is FNYEAQ (reference sequence). The CDR3 coding sequence is TGTGCCAGCAGCTTTAGTAGCGGGAGCACAGATACGCAGTATTTT. Protein sequence: CASSFSSGSTDTQYF.

The genes are TRBV24-1 and TRBJ1-2, with 7 positions matching TRBD1. V was pared by 9 bases and J by 7 bases, with 10 bases of the junction left unmatched. This CDR3 spans 13 amino acids. Germline V gene lookup returns CDR1 KGHDR and CDR2 SFDVKD. The CDR3 loop reads CATEAPGGGGYTF. The CDR3 coding sequence is TGTGCCACCGAGGCCCCAGGGGGAGGTGGCTACACCTTC.

The chain is built from TRBV25-1 and TRBJ1-5; TRBD1 is a possible D gene (6 bases). V was trimmed by 6 bases and J by 2 bases, leaving 14 bases between them. In germline, CDR1 is MGHDK, CDR2 SYGVNS. The CDR3 contains 15 residues. The CDR3 reads CASRPQGGGNQPQHF. In DNA, the CDR3 is TGTGCCAGCAGACCCCAAGGGGGAGGCAATCAGCCCCAGCATTTT.

This clone has more than one count but fewer than ten. The chain joins TRBV6-5 to TRBJ1-4; TRBD1 matches 10 bases. Germline loops: CDR1 MNHEY, CDR2 SVGAGI. CDR3 length: 15 amino acids. V shed 8 bases and J 8 bases; nucleotides not matched to a gene: 11. The CDR3 protein is CASERQGAGKEKLFF. CDR3 DNA: TGTGCCAGCGAACGACAGGGGGCCGGGAAGGAAAAACTGTTTTTT.

CDR3 sequence: CATSAGLYNEQFF. CDR3 bases: TGTGCCACCAGTGCGGGTCTATACAATGAGCAGTTCTTC. The V gene is TRBV15, the J gene TRBJ2-1, with D possibly matching TRBD2 (5 bases). The length of the CDR3 is 13 residues. Trimming took off 6 bases at V and 4 bases at J, with 10 bases between the two ends. The germline gives CDR1 LNHNV, CDR2 YYDKDF (reference sequence).

The J gene is TRBJ1-5, the V gene TRBV2, with D possibly being TRBD1 (5 bases). CDR3 length: 14 residues. Trimming pared 4 bases from V and 0 bases from J, leaving 7 bases between. The germline CDR1 and CDR2 sequences are SNHLY and FYNNEI. This chain's CDR3 is CASSGGSSNQPQHF. In nucleotides, the CDR3 is TGTGCCAGCAGTGGGGGCAGTAGCAATCAGCCCCAGCATTTT. The variable domain in full, with the rest retrieved from reference TRBV2 and TRBJ1-5, is EPEVTQTPSHQVTQMGQEVILRCVPISNHLYFYWYRQILGQKVEFLVSFYNNEISEKSEIFDDQFSVERPDGSNFTLKIRSTKLEDSAMYFCASSGGSSNQPQHFGDGTRLSIL.

The chain has TRBV27 and TRBJ2-7; 8 bases agree with TRBD2. CDR1 and CDR2 from the germline V gene are MNHEY and SMNVEV (reference sequence). This CDR3 is built from 16 residues. The V gene end was trimmed by 0 bases and the J gene end by 2 bases; junction bases not matched to a gene: 6. In nucleotides, the CDR3 is TGTGCCAGCAGTTTATCCCCTAGCGGGCTTGCCTACGAGCAGTACTTC. Protein: CASSLSPSGLAYEQYF.

A few counts support this clone. CDR3 loop: CASSGLAGRPNTGELFF. Here the CDR3 DNA reads TGTGCCAGCAGTGGGCTAGCGGGGCGCCCTAACACCGGGGAGCTGTTTTTT. The gene calls are TRBV25-1 and TRBJ2-2; TRBD2 agrees at 9 bases. The trim removed 4 bases at V and 2 bases at J, leaving 8 bases unmatched. The CDR3 loop spans 17 amino acids. Germline assignment: CDR1 MGHDK and CDR2 SYGVNS.

The V call is TRBV28, the J call TRBJ2-4, with TRBD1 matching over 9 bases. This CDR3 spans 11 amino acids. CDR1 MDHEN and CDR2 SYDVKM come from the germline V gene. V gave up 6 bases and J gave up 15 bases; unmatched junction bases: 6. The CDR3 DNA reads as TGTGCCAGCAGAGACCGGGACAGGGCGTACTTC. The encoded protein is CASRDRDRAYF.

The genes are TRBV6-5 and TRBJ2-7, with 8 bases matching TRBD1. The CDR3 is 13 residues long. Germline V CDR1 and CDR2: MNHEY, SVGAGI. V trimming: 6 bases; J trimming: 5 bases; junction bases outside the gene matches: 6. This CDR3 reads CASRPDRGHEQYF. The CDR3 DNA sequence: TGTGCCAGCAGGCCAGACAGGGGCCACGAGCAGTACTTC.

The CDR3 DNA reads as TGTGCCAGCAGACTGGAGGGCTTGAACACTGAAGCTTTCTTT. Residues: CASRLEGLNTEAFF. This chain connects TRBV2 to TRBJ1-1; D call uncertain. This CDR3 region has 14 residues. CDR1 SNHLY and CDR2 FYNNEI come from the germline V gene. The germline V and J ends were trimmed by 6 bases and 0 bases, with 11 bases remaining between them.

This chain connects TRBV10-3 to TRBJ2-3; TRBD1 aligns across 8 bases. Germline V lookup: CDR1 ENHRY, CDR2 SYGVKD. The V segment lost 6 bases and the J segment 1 base; nucleotides outside the gene matches: 6. The CDR3 extends over 15 amino acids. The CDR3 nucleotides are TGTGCCATCAGCCGACAGGGGATGGGCACAGATACGCAGTATTTT. Protein product: CAISRQGMGTDTQYF.

This sequence joins TRBV27 and TRBJ2-7; TRBD1 might be the D (6 bases). The CDR3 contains 15 residues. Trimming took off 6 bases at V and 3 bases at J, with 18 bases between the two ends. CDR1 MNHEY and CDR2 SMNVEV come from the germline V gene (reference sequence). The CDR3 DNA reads as TGTGCCAGCAGGACAGGACAGATAGGGAACTACGAGCAGTACTTC. The encoded protein is CASRTGQIGNYEQYF.

The V and J genes are TRBV10-3 and TRBJ1-3, with D hard to call. Germline lookup yields CDR1 ENHRY and CDR2 SYGVKD. The CDR3 sequence is 14 residues long. Deletions cut 4 bases from V and 4 bases from J, with 11 bases between. This CDR3 is CAISVAVRGNTIYF. Here the CDR3 DNA reads TGTGCCATCAGTGTGGCGGTGCGCGGAAACACCATATATTTT.